This T cell receptor (beta chain) was recovered during a study of identical twins listed by TCRdb under 2016. With respect to the entire study: To test whether fetal clonotypes persist, this study deep-sequenced TCR alpha and beta repertoires from monozygotic twins, from unrelated adults of various ages, and from cord blood. To rule out contamination, replicate twin experiments were performed at different times with different library preparation protocols.

The library was built by means of 5' RACE. Sequencing was performed on an Illumina HiSeq 2000. A universal primer binding site was introduced by template switching, and a unique molecular identifier was present in the final cDNA, enabling accurate counting of TCR cDNA molecules. First-strand cDNA for TCR alpha and beta chains was synthesized from specific primers in the conserved constant-segment region. To control for contamination, every cDNA library was double barcoded, receiving both a SMART-Mk sample barcode and Illumina barcodes. TruSeq adapter sequences, together with Illumina sample barcodes, were added in two successive PCR steps. The Illumina HiSeq platform was used with custom primers to sequence TCR alpha and beta cDNA libraries. Per the source publication's procedure: MiGEC was used to process raw reads and extract unique molecular identifiers, and MiXCR was used to find CDR3 positions. Recombination models were inferred per individual with the repgenHMM and IGoR tools using an EM algorithm. The tcR package in R was used for shared clonotype analysis, with sharing normalized by the product of cloneset sizes. To study raw recombination without the effects of thymic and clonal selection, out-of-frame nonproductive sequences were analyzed. The public sequencing data were trimmed at Q25 with fastp and processed into clonotypes with MiXCR by TCRdb, which kept only in-frame beta chains. Rows with one shared CDR3 protein collapse into an entry with the most common genes and DNA. These V and J calls are TCRdb output, not the study's own analysis. The sample table holds hundreds of thousands of distinct CDR3 sequences, of which under 25% were seen once. The ten largest make up approximately 0.52% of the sample.

On the study overall, not on this receptor specifically: Fewer insertions were carried by abundant cord blood beta clonotypes; a weaker similar trend was observed in young adult naive repertoires, while no such trend was observed in memory repertoires. Compared with coincidental sharing between unrelated individuals, an excess of low generation-probability sequences was observed among out-of-frame TCR alpha sequences shared between twins. Recombination models systematically underestimated out-of-frame TCR alpha sharing in monozygotic twins but agreed with sharing between unrelated individuals. In beta out-of-frame sequences, excess twin sharing was weaker, because having fewer shared sequences lowered the signal-to-noise ratio. Conclusions relied on cross-sectional statistical analysis, since the same donors could not be followed over many years. Zero-insertion analyses could be partly confounded by invariant T cells such as MAIT and iNKT, though diverse VJ usage argued against such confounding for most clonotypes.

CDR1 and CDR2 (DFQATT, SNEGSKA) derive from the germline V gene (reference sequence). Reading from cysteine to phenylalanine, the CDR3 counts 14 amino acids. Kept here is only the CDR3 DNA, which spans 42 bases and is read in frame from base 1. For this chain, trimming is 5 bases at the V end and 4 bases at the J end, and the number of junction bases without a gene match is 7. Only healthy Caucasian donors were included. The twin cohort consisted of three pairs of female monozygotic twins, all aged roughly 18 to 29 years. CD4+ and CD8+ T cell populations were isolated with positive isolation kits from Invitrogen. This clonotype turned up a few times. Its antigen has not been determined. No base quality information exists; no much larger clone differs at one position. These data were also reused for a study on yellow fever vaccine responses in identical twins. As that second study puts it: The T cell response to vaccination in identical twins was reported by the authors to appear partly convergent and partly personalized. Focusing on identical twins, the study followed the T cell clones that responded to the vaccine, and did so with precision.

This receptor was identified in a woman younger than 30 in good health. Sequences were obtained from CD4+ T cells sorted from blood. The rearranged chain carries TRBV20-1 and TRBJ1-5, with 8 bases aligning to TRBD1. The CDR3 loop reads CSAVSGTGNQPQHF. The DNA sequence reads TGCAGTGCTGTATCCGGGACAGGTAATCAGCCCCAGCATTTT.